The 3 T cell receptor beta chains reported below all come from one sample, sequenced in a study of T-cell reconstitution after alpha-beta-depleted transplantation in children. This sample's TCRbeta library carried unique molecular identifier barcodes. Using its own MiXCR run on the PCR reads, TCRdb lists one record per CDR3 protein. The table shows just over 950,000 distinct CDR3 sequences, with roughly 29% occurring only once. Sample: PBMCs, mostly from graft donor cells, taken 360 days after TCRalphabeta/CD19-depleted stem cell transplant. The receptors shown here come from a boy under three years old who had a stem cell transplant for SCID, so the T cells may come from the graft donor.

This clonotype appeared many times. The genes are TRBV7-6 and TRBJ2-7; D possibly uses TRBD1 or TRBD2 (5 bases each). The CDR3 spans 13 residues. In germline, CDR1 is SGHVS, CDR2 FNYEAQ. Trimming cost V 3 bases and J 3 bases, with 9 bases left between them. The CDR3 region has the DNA TGTGCCAGCAGCTTGGGGGTTTACTACGAGCAGTACTTC. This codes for CASSLGVYYEQYF.

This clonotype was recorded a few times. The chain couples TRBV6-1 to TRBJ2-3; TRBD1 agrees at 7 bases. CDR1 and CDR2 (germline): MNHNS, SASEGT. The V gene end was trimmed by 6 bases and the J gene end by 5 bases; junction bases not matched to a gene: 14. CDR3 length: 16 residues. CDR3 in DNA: TGTGCCAGCAGAGGGGATAAAGGGGGCATCGGAGATACGCAGTATTTT. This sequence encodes CASRGDKGGIGDTQYF.

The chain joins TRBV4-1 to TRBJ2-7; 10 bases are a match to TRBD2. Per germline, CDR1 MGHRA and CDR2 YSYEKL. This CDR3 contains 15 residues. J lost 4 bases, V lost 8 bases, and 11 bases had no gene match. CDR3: CASRKLAGLPYEQYF. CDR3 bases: TGCGCCAGCCGCAAACTAGCGGGGCTTCCTTACGAGCAGTACTTC.